A selection of T cell receptor beta chains follows, all from one sample in a study of blood T cell repertoires in COVID-19. Repertoires were generated with immunoSEQ multiplex PCR, while TCRdb's copy carries only in-frame clones and drops some. The sample lists around 37,000 clones; about nine tenths were seen once. The sample was peripheral blood. Source of these receptors: a man between 60 and 75 years old with acute or convalescent COVID-19. Both conserved end residues are part of each CDR3. A D gene is named only where the DNA matches it firmly. Size tells how often a clone was seen (once, few, many) or the class of an expanded clone, and some rows leave it out.

abundance	j_gene	d_gene	v_gene	CDR3aa	CDR3nt
NA	TRBJ1-5	TRBD1	TRBV2	CASRASGQGLGPQHF	TGTGCCAGCAGGGCCTCGGGACAGGGTTTGGGGCCCCAGCATTTT
NA	TRBJ2-5	TRBD2	TRBV14	CASSQQFNGLAETQYF	TGTGCCAGCAGCCAACAGTTTAATGGACTAGCGGAGACCCAGTACTTC
once	TRBJ2-4	NA	TRBV29-1	CSVTTFGTTKNIQYF	TGCAGCGTTACGACATTCGGGACAACCAAAAACATTCAGTACTTC
NA	TRBJ2-1	TRBD1	TRBV10-3	CAISESTGTGNYNEQFF	TGTGCCATCAGTGAGTCGACAGGGACAGGGAATTACAATGAGCAGTTCTTC
NA	TRBJ2-3	TRBD2	TRBV2	CATWRVAGAQDTQYF	TGTGCCACCTGGCGGGTAGCGGGAGCTCAAGATACGCAGTATTTT
NA	TRBJ1-3	NA	TRBV6-2/TRBV6-3	CASSTGHFGNTIYF	TGTGCCAGCAGTACGGGACACTTTGGAAACACCATATATTTT
NA	TRBJ2-7	NA	TRBV7-6	CASSSEGLGEQYF	TGTGCCAGCAGCTCGGAGGGCTTGGGGGAGCAGTACTTC
NA	TRBJ2-1	NA	TRBV7-2	CASSSLALSYNEQFF	TGTGCCAGCAGCTCTTTAGCGCTCTCCTACAATGAGCAGTTCTTC
NA	TRBJ2-3	TRBD1	TRBV7-2	CASSLGTGGSTDTQYF	TGTGCCAGCAGCTTAGGGACAGGGGGCAGCACAGATACGCAGTATTTT
NA	TRBJ1-1	NA	TRBV7-9	CASSLAGGSEAFF	TGTGCCAGCAGCTTAGCTGGGGGCTCTGAAGCTTTCTTT
NA	TRBJ1-2	NA	TRBV19	CASSIIGVYGYTF	TGTGCCAGTAGTATCATAGGAGTCTATGGCTACACCTTC
NA	TRBJ2-1	NA	TRBV7-2	CASSLGHIPLGEQFF	TGTGCCAGCAGCTTAGGACACATACCCCTCGGTGAGCAGTTCTTC
NA	TRBJ1-5	NA	TRBV6-1	CASSEAGRNQPQHF	TGTGCCAGCAGTGAAGCCGGGAGAAATCAGCCCCAGCATTTT
NA	TRBJ2-1	TRBD2	TRBV3-1/TRBV3-2	CASSQELAVNEQFF	TGTGCCAGCAGCCAGGAACTAGCGGTCAATGAGCAGTTCTTC
NA	TRBJ1-1	TRBD1	TRBV6-5	CASSYRGQGRNTEAFF	TGTGCCAGCAGTTACAGGGGACAGGGGAGGAACACTGAAGCTTTCTTT